Listed below are T cell receptor beta chains from one sample, sequenced in a study of OX40 agonist ivuxolimab in advanced cancers. Clones were read by immunoSEQ multiplex PCR, and TCRdb kept only the in-frame ones, dropping some. The sample includes approximately 60,000 clones, roughly nine tenths of them seen just once. The sample consisted of CD4+ or CD8+ T cells sorted from blood, taken in a trial of the OX40 agonist ivuxolimab. Receptors originate from an adult with an advanced solid tumor such as melanoma, head and neck, liver or kidney cancer. The CDR3 runs from the conserved cysteine through the conserved F or W. The D gene is left open where the match is weak. Clone size appears in some rows only: once, few, many, or a class for an expanded clone.

J gene,D gene,V gene,clone size,CDR3 length,CDR3 DNA,CDR3 protein
TRBJ2-7,.,TRBV29-1,.,10,TGCAGCGTTGCAGGGTACGAGCAGTACTTC,CSVAGYEQYF
TRBJ1-1,.,TRBV27,.,17,TGTGCCAGCAGTTTATCATCGGCAGGGCTAATGAACACTGAAGCTTTCTTT,CASSLSSAGLMNTEAFF
TRBJ2-2,.,TRBV19,.,16,TGTGCCAGTAGTATGCAGGAGTTTGGGGGCACCGGGGAGCTGTTTTTT,CASSMQEFGGTGELFF
TRBJ1-2,.,TRBV6-1,few,12,TGTGCCAGCAGTACGAGACCCGGTGGCTACACCTTC,CASSTRPGGYTF
TRBJ2-3,.,TRBV18,.,12,TGTGCCAGCTCACCAAGGTTAGATACGCAGTATTTT,CASSPRLDTQYF
TRBJ1-2,.,TRBV4-1,.,15,TGCGCCAGCAGCTCCCCAGGGGCGGTAAACTATGGCTACACCTTC,CASSSPGAVNYGYTF
TRBJ1-2,.,TRBV27,once,13,TGTGCCAGCAGTCTCGAGAAGAACTATGGCTACACCTTC,CASSLEKNYGYTF
TRBJ1-1,.,TRBV5-5,few,14,TGTGCCAGCAGCTTGGCCTGGGGGGCTACTGAAGCTTTCTTT,CASSLAWGATEAFF
TRBJ2-1,TRBD2,TRBV4-1,.,16,TGCGCCAGCAGCCAAGGGACTAGCGGGAACTACAATGAGCAGTTCTTC,CASSQGTSGNYNEQFF
TRBJ2-5,.,TRBV15,.,14,TGTGCCACCAGACATACAGAGGAGGGGGAGACCCAGTACTTC,CATRHTEEGETQYF
TRBJ1-1,.,TRBV19,.,14,TGTGCCAGTAGTATTAAGACAGCAAACACTGAAGCTTTCTTT,CASSIKTANTEAFF